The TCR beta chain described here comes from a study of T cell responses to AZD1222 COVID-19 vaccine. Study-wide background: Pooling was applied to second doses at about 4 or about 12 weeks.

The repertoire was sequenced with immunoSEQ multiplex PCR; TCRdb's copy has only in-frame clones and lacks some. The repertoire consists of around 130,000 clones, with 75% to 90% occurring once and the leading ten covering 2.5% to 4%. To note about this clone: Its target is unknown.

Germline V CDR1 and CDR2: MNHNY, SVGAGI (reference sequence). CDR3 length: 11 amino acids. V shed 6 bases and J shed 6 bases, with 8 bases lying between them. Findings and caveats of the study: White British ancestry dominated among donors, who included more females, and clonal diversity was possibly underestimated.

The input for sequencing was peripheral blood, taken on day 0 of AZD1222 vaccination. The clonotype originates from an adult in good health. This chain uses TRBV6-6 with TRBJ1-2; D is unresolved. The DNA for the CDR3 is TGTGCCAGCAGAAGGACGGATGGCTACACCTTC. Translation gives CASRRTDGYTF.